This T cell receptor beta chain was recorded in a study of blood T cell repertoires in COVID-19. Study summary: Sites across the United States, Italy and Spain contributed samples from acute and convalescent COVID-19.

Per the study methods: Amplified reference gene primers provided the basis for estimating nucleated cell counts. TCRdb's copy holds only in-frame clones and misses some; the assay was immunoSEQ multiplex PCR. The V and J calls and clone size are taken from that table; D and trimming were inferred from the DNA. Altogether 250,000 to 350,000 clones are present, roughly 89% being singletons, with the ten largest covering about 0.94%. The V end lost 7 bases, the J end lost 8 bases, and 20 bases lay between the germline ends. The CDR3 runs 14 residues. Germline loops: CDR1 MDHEN, CDR2 SYDVKM. The source of this sequence is a middle-aged woman who had recovered from COVID-19. The V gene is TRBV28, the J gene TRBJ1-2; D is unresolved. The specimen sequenced was peripheral blood. CDR3 DNA: TGTGCCAGCACTGTAACCGGGCCTACTAGGGGCTACACCTTC. Protein: CASTVTGPTRGYTF.